This TCR beta chain is from a study of control samples from healthy donors and cancer patients. Profiling relied on immunoSEQ multiplex PCR, and the TCRdb table lists in-frame clones only, not all of them. Seen here are tens of thousands of clones, about 95% observed once, and the top ten hold 2.8%. Germline CDR1 SGHTA, CDR2 FQGTGA. The V and J ends lost 8 bases and 2 bases respectively, with 36 bases between them. The CDR3 covers 22 residues. This clone was counted once. Sequenced sample: blood. The chain has TRBV7-3 and TRBJ2-2; a possible D gene is TRBD1 (6 bases). This sequence originates from a woman aged 25 to 39 in good health. DNA for the CDR3: TGTGCCAGCGGAGAGGGGAAACCGGGACAATCGGTTGTGCGGCGAAACACCGGGGAGCTGTTTTTT. Translation gives CASGEGKPGQSVVRRNTGELFF. The full variable domain, in which reference TRBV7-3 and TRBJ2-2 provide the parts outside the CDR3, is GAGVSQTPSNKVTEKGKYVELRCDPISGHTALYWYRQSLGQGPEFLIYFQGTGAADDSGLPNDRFFAVRPEGSVSTLKIQRTERGDSAVYLCASGEGKPGQSVVRRNTGELFFGEGSRLTVL.